These 14 T cell receptor beta chains originate from one sample sequenced in a study of T cells after posttransplantation cyclophosphamide (dated by TCRdb to about 2016). Libraries came from the immunoSEQ multiplex PCR assay. The source is immuneACCESS, and TCRdb retained only in-frame sequences with V and J called. Part of the clones is not carried over; for the studies checked, unresolved V genes explain less than half of this, and the remainder is unexplained. With over 45,000 clones recorded, this sample contains no clone counted only once. In total, the top ten clones hold about 2.2% of the sample. The sequencing input was PBMCs. These receptor sequences come from a man aged 40-49 years in good health, CMV-negative, and a related stem cell transplant donor.

The table lists this clone with many counts. V is TRBV14 and J is TRBJ2-3; TRBD1 might be the D (5 bases). The germline V and J ends were trimmed by 0 bases and 3 bases, with 19 bases remaining between them. Germline assignment: CDR1 SGHDN and CDR2 FVKESK. This CDR3 is built from 18 residues. CDR3 amino acids: CASSQDGESPGWTDTQYF. CDR3 nucleotide sequence: TGTGCCAGCAGCCAAGACGGAGAATCCCCAGGGTGGACAGATACGCAGTATTTT.

The table lists this clone with many counts. V is TRBV27 and J is TRBJ2-2; TRBD2 aligns across 10 bases. The CDR3 has 18 residues. Germline CDR1 and CDR2: MNHEY and SMNVEV (reference sequence). With V trimmed by 3 bases and J by 4 bases, 11 bases remained unmatched. The CDR3 is CASSLSSGGHRGTGELFF. The CDR3 nucleotides read TGTGCCAGCAGTTTGTCTAGCGGGGGCCATCGGGGCACCGGGGAGCTGTTTTTT.

In this sample, this clone turned up many times. This rearrangement joins TRBV10-2 to TRBJ1-5; tentatively, D is TRBD1 (5 bases). The CDR3 sequence is 14 residues long. Germline V gives CDR1 WSHSY, CDR2 SAAADI. V gave up 6 bases and J gave up 1 base, with 10 bases separating them. The CDR3 DNA is TGCGCCAGCAGCAGGGACTTCAGCAATCAGCCCCAGCATTTT. It translates to CASSRDFSNQPQHF.

This clone was picked up many times. The gene calls are TRBV27 and TRBJ2-1; D remains unclear. CDR1 is MNHEY, CDR2 SMNVEV, per germline (reference sequence). V was pared by 8 bases and J by 7 bases, with 6 bases between. CDR3 length equals 10 residues. DNA of the CDR3: TGTGCCAGCGGTCGGAATGAGCAGTTCTTC. The encoded protein is CASGRNEQFF.

This clone occurred many times. CDR3 sequence reads: CASSSRGKSYEQYF. The CDR3, as DNA: TGCGCCAGCAGCTCTCGAGGGAAGTCCTACGAGCAGTACTTC. The chain links TRBV5-1 to TRBJ2-7; the D gene is possibly TRBD2 (5 bases). CDR3 length equals 14 residues. Germline V lookup: CDR1 SGHRS, CDR2 YFSETQ. V was trimmed by 3 bases and J by 1 base, leaving 11 bases between them. The variable domain in full, with the rest retrieved from reference TRBV5-1 and TRBJ2-7, is KAGVTQTPRYLIKTRGQQVTLSCSPISGHRSVSWYQQTPGQGLQFLFEYFSETQRNKGNFPGRFSGRQFSNSRSEMNVSTLELGDSALYLCASSSRGKSYEQYFGPGTRLTVT.

This clone has ten or more counts. V and J are TRBV7-3 and TRBJ2-2; TRBD2 is a possible D gene (5 bases). Trimming took off 1 base at V and 3 bases at J, with 6 bases between the two ends. This CDR3 has 14 amino acids. Per the germline V gene, CDR1 is SGHTA and CDR2 is FQGTGA. CDR3 nucleotides: TGTGCCAGCAGCTTAAACGGGGACACCGGGGAGCTGTTTTTT. This gives the protein CASSLNGDTGELFF.

In its sample, this clone was seen many times. The chain's CDR3 is CASSLSESYEQYF. CDR3 nucleotides: TGTGCCAGCAGCTTATCCGAGTCCTACGAGCAGTACTTC. The V call is TRBV11-3, the J call TRBJ2-7, with D unresolved. The CDR3 runs to 13 residues. V lost 2 bases to trimming and J lost 1 base, with 6 bases between them. CDR1 SGHNT and CDR2 YENEEA come from the germline V gene.

The sample holds many counts of this clone. The gene calls are TRBV4-2 and TRBJ1-1; TRBD1 might be the D (5 bases). This CDR3 is 14 amino acids long. Germline V gives CDR1 LGHNA, CDR2 YNFKEQ. The V and J ends lost 1 base and 6 bases respectively, with 12 bases between them. The CDR3 loop is CASSQGGARAEAFF. The CDR3 nucleotides are TGTGCCAGCAGCCAAGGTGGGGCCCGGGCTGAAGCTTTCTTT.

Ten or more counts support this clone. The J gene is TRBJ2-7, the V gene TRBV7-9, with 15 bases aligning to TRBD2. CDR3 length equals 17 residues. CDR1 is SEHNR and CDR2 is FQNEAQ in the germline V gene (reference sequence). The V and J ends lost 1 base and 5 bases, in that order; junction bases with no gene match: 6. The CDR3 is CASSLERTSGRAHEQYF. The CDR3 DNA is TGTGCCAGCAGCTTAGAGCGGACTAGCGGGAGGGCCCACGAGCAGTACTTC.

This clone appeared many times. The chain combines TRBV6-5 with TRBJ1-2; 8 bases align to TRBD1. There are 13 residues in the CDR3. Germline values: CDR1 MNHEY, CDR2 SVGAGI. V was clipped by 5 bases and J by 6 bases; unmatched bases: 5. The CDR3 region has the DNA TGTGCCAGCAGTGAGGACAGGGATGATGGCTACACCTTC. Translation: CASSEDRDDGYTF.

This clone was observed at least ten times. The CDR3 DNA follows: TGTGCCACCAGCACCGGCGGAGACGGGGAGACCCAGTACTTC. Protein: CATSTGGDGETQYF. The chain links TRBV15 to TRBJ2-5; D is ambiguous. The germline V gene encodes CDR1 LNHNV and CDR2 YYDKDF (reference sequence). V shed 4 bases and J shed 5 bases, with 14 bases lying between them. This CDR3 has 14 amino acids.

This clone has more than one count but fewer than ten. The V gene is TRBV18, the J gene TRBJ2-5, with 7 bases fitting TRBD1. Germline loops: CDR1 KGHSH, CDR2 LQKENI. Losses at the gene ends were 4 bases for V and 5 bases for J; bases not matched to a gene: 10. The CDR3 is 15 residues long. The DNA of the CDR3 is TGTGCCAGCTCACGAGTAGAGGGGGCAATGGAGACCCAGTACTTC. Encoded protein: CASSRVEGAMETQYF.

The table lists this clone with many counts. V is TRBV6-1 and J is TRBJ2-7; D is perhaps TRBD2 (5 bases). Trimming cost V 5 bases and J 2 bases, with 13 bases left between them. This CDR3 comprises 14 residues. Germline CDR1 is MNHNS and CDR2 is SASEGT. CDR3 protein: CASSHTDYTYEQYF. The DNA for the CDR3 is TGTGCCAGCAGTCATACCGACTATACCTACGAGCAGTACTTC.

Ten or more counts support this clone. The genes are TRBV7-9 and TRBJ2-3, with unresolved D. CDR1 is SEHNR and CDR2 is FQNEAQ in the germline V gene (reference sequence). The V end was cut by 11 bases, the J end by 6 bases, with 15 bases between. CDR3 size: 12 residues. CDR3 protein: CAYHLVSDTQYF. CDR3 in DNA: TGTGCCTACCATTTAGTCTCGGATACGCAGTATTTT. The entire variable domain, with the rest obtained from reference TRBV7-9 and TRBJ2-3, is as follows: DTGVSQNPRHKITKRGQNVTFRCDPISEHNRLYWYRQTLGQGPEFLTYFQNEAQLEKSRLLSDRFSAERPKGSFSTLEIQRTEQGDSAMYLCAYHLVSDTQYFGPGTRLTVL.